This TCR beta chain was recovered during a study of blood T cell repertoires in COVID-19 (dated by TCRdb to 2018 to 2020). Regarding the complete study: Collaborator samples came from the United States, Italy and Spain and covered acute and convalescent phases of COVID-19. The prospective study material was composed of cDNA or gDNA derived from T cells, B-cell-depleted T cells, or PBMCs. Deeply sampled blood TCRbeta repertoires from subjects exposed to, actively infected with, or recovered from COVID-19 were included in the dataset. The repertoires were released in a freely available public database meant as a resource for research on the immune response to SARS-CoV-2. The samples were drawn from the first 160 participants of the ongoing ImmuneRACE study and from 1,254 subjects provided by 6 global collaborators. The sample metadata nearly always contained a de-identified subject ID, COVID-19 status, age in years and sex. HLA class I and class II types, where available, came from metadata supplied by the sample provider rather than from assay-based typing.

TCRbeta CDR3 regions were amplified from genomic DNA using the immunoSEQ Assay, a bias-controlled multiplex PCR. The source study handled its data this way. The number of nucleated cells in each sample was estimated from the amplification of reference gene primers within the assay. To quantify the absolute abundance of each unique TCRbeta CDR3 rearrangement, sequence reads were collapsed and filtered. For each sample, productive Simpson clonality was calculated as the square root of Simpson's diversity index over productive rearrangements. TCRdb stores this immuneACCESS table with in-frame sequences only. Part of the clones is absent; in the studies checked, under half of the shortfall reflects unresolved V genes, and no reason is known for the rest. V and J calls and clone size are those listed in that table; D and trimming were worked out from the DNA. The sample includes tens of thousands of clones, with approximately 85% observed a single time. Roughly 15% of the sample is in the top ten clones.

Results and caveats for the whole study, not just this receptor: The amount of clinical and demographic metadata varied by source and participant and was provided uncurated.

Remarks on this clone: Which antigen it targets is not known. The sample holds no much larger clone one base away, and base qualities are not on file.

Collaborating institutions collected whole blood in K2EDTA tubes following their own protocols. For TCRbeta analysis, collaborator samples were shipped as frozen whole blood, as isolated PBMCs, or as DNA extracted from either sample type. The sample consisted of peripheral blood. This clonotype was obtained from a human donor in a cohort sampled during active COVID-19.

The DNA sequence is as follows: TGCAGCGTTGAAAGGGTCTCCGGACACAATGCGGAAAAACTGTTTTTT. This codes for CSVERVSGHNAEKLFF. This sequence uses TRBV29-1 and TRBJ1-4; TRBD1 is possibly the D segment (5 matching bases). CDR1 and CDR2 (SQVTM, ANQGSEA) derive from the germline V gene. Cut back by 2 bases and 8 bases, the V and J ends lie 21 bases apart. The CDR3, from cysteine to phenylalanine, totals 16 residues. Only the CDR3 region is kept as DNA, spanning 48 bases read in frame from base 1. When the CDR3 is completed using the reference TRBV29-1 and TRBJ1-4 genes on either side, the full variable domain is SAVISQKPSRDICQRGTSLTIQCQVDSQVTMMFWYRQQPGQSLTLIATANQGSEATYESGFVIDKFPISRPNLTFSTLTVSNMSPEDSSIYLCSVERVSGHNAEKLFFGSGTQLSVL.